This TCR beta chain was recovered during a study of cytomegalovirus exposure and HLA in healthy donors (dated by TCRdb to about 2017). General notes on the study: An earlier analysis of about 530 of the donors reported approximately 280 Gb of sequence data and around 120 million unique TCR beta sequences obtained from around 190 million T cells. An early release covering roughly 600 HLA-typed donors comprised 300 to 350 gigabases of sequencing data and approximately 80 million unique TCR sequences. Among the approximately 400 genotyped donors, under 90% belonged to the genetic ancestry cluster associated with self-reported Caucasian donors. The aim of the study was to test whether cataloging public T cell receptors could identify signatures of past pathogen exposure. The T cell repertoires of 700 or so subjects were profiled by immunosequencing and related to cytomegalovirus serostatus. Along with the 666-subject first cohort, a separate validation cohort of over a hundred different subjects was used. The study combined high-throughput TCR immunosequencing, statistical association of individual TCRs with disease status, and machine learning to predict cytomegalovirus infection status. In a later analysis, previously published TCR beta repertoires from 666 donors were re-analyzed and high-resolution HLA genotyping was added so that TCR occurrence patterns could be studied. Rather than using new phenotypic data, the later analysis identified candidate immune exposures from TCR beta sequences and from how often those sequences occurred across donors. An earlier analysis of 587 of the donors applied high-throughput TCR beta sequencing to assess whether each TCR beta V gene segment acted as functional or pseudogenic. Donor age, sex, ethnicity and CMV serostatus were compiled together with the repertoire data. Genome-wide SNP genotypes for about 65% of the roughly 670 donors were used in a later genetic analysis, which treated that subset as a discovery cohort. Every discovery cohort repertoire had been produced on one sequencing platform. HLA typing covered class I and class II loci at four-digit resolution. Typing coverage differed by locus: A, B, C, DRB1 and DQB1 were typed in roughly 620-630 donors, DQA1 in about 550, DPA1 in around 600, and DPB1 in approximately 450. Because of strong linkage in the cohort, roughly five DR-DQ haplotypes were treated as single units for association and clustering. Among around 400 genotyped donors of the cohort, an average of roughly 230,000 unique TCR beta nucleotide sequences was sequenced per donor, of which 15% to 20% were non-productive.

The paper as a whole reports these results and caveats: Linkage disequilibrium might explain the correlated functional status among segregating V segments, but an unknown experimental factor could not be excluded. Because HLA typing was unavailable for some donors at each locus, only the typed subset was used in association tests. Because counts were too low, seventeen rarely observed V segments, including chromosome 9 orphons, were excluded from the earlier analysis of several hundred of the donors. When HLA alleles, especially DR and DQ, strongly co-occurred, attributing TCR associations to individual alleles was difficult. An earlier analysis of around 600 of the donors showed that most TCR beta V segments appeared in productive rearrangements either about 87% or about 30% of the time, which broadly matched IMGT annotations. A total of 150 or so TCR beta chains were listed by the study as associated with cytomegalovirus. This cohort had only TCR beta chains sequenced, and the lack of alpha or paired-chain data limited which features could be detected. The authors suggested that the approach could potentially be generalized to other disease states and immunological phenotypes. A later analysis found that most CMV-associated TCR beta chains appeared HLA-restricted, with HLA associations seemingly driven largely by CMV exposure. The classifier was reported to diagnose cytomegalovirus status with high specificity and sensitivity in both the original cohort and the validation cohort. According to a later analysis, parvovirus B19, influenza, CMV and Epstein-Barr virus appeared linked to several top co-occurrence clusters. Presence/absence analyses assumed roughly uniform sequencing depth across donors, an assumption that may not hold. A few of the identified cytomegalovirus-associated TCR beta chains were confirmed in vitro to be specific for cytomegalovirus antigens. Across donors, most TCR sequences were observed very rarely, whereas some public TCRs were present in many individuals. Immune exposure information for the cohort was limited to CMV serostatus. In a later analysis, TCR association rates were found to vary across HLA loci, with the most associated TCRs seen for DRB1 alleles and the fewest for HLA-C alleles. A further reported finding was that TCR beta sequences accurately predicted the HLA-A and HLA-B alleles for most subjects in the first cohort. A later analysis found that HLA-associated TCR beta chains were more clonally expanded and had lower generation probabilities than equally common non-associated chains. A cluster of highly shared sequence variants was judged likely to represent a technical artifact of the sequencing pipeline. In a later genetic analysis, a missense DCLRE1C variant was associated with V-gene and J-gene trimming of TCR beta chains, and the association was replicated in an independent cohort. Specific HLA alleles were associated with over 15,000 TCR beta sequences at a false discovery rate of 0.05 in a later analysis. Some IMGT-functional V segments, including TRBV6-2 and TRBV6-3, could not be told apart with the 87-base-pair reads, so those segments were excluded. A later genetic analysis reported fewer N-insertions in productive TCRs among donors in an Asian-associated ancestry cluster than the roughly 650-donor mean.

The cohort comprised 710 or so healthy bone marrow donors. Cohort members were all nominally healthy when sampled, although unrecorded immune exposures were likely present. The donor was CMV seropositive and was included in the group of 290 or so seropositive cohort members. Every donor gave a peripheral blood sample, and the peripheral blood mononuclear cells from that sample were used for TCR beta sequencing. The Qiagen DNeasy Blood Extraction Kit was used to extract genomic DNA from the blood cell samples. The library relied on the immunoSEQ multiplex PCR assay. For the multiplex PCR, a mixture combining 60 forward primers for TCR Vbeta segments and 13 reverse primers for TCR Jbeta segments was used. The CDR3 region of rearranged TCR beta genes was amplified from genomic DNA by a multiplex PCR assay. The Illumina HiSeq System was used to sequence the amplified TCR beta libraries as 87-base-pair reads. Regarding the original processing steps: Across the 600 to 700 repertoires, a later analysis counted about 81 million unique TCR beta chains, roughly 11 million of which were shared by at least two donors. A nearest-neighbor algorithm error-corrected the raw reads and collapsed the reads into unique sequences, merging closely related sequences to remove PCR and sequencing errors. Alignment of CDR3 sequences to IMGT reference sequences was used to assign V, D and J gene segments. For a sequence to be retained, at least a six-nucleotide match to both a V gene segment and a J gene segment was required. Rearrangements were called productive when the CDR3 lacked stop codons and stayed in frame with V and J; all others were non-productive. CDR3 was defined by IMGT convention, running from the second conserved V-encoded cysteine to the conserved J-encoded phenylalanine. In an earlier analysis of more than 550 of the donors, sequences lacking an unambiguous match to a single V gene segment were excluded. An earlier analysis of a few hundred of the donors called V segments functional above 56.7% productive rearrangements and segregating when the between-donor standard deviation exceeded 5%. A statistical classification framework was built for diagnosing cytomegalovirus status from the catalog of TCR beta chain sequences. V and J gene assignment, in a later analysis, came from comparing TCR nucleotide sequences with IMGT/GENE-DB human TR gene sequences. Using the TCRdist pipeline, a later analysis assigned CDR3 sequences along with most-parsimonious VDJ recombination scenarios. In a later analysis, each TCR beta chain was defined by its CDR3 amino acid sequence together with its V-gene family, and reads lacking a unique V-gene family were excluded. In a later analysis, 500 to 700 highly shared, low-generation-probability nucleotide sequences were removed to address suspected cross-contamination and a sequencing artifact. A later analysis calculated a clonal expansion index for each public chain from normalized within-repertoire ranks of inferred template counts. In a later analysis, generation probabilities were computed using a VDJ recombination model fitted to out-of-frame rearrangements, and the results were checked against IGoR. In a later analysis, hypergeometric tests were used to score TCR-TCR, TCR-HLA and TCR-CMV co-occurrence, with a repertoire-size bias correction applied to TCR pairs. False discovery rates were estimated in a later analysis by permuting HLA or CMV assignments 20 times. In a later analysis, co-occurring TCRs were grouped using DBSCAN, and TCRdist sequence similarity was added for clustering within HLA-allele-positive subsets. Repertoires with fewer than 30,000 or more than 120,000 public chains, plus five repertoires with anomalous nucleotide sharing, were excluded from co-occurrence clustering. TCRdb re-hosts the immuneACCESS table, in-frame sequences only. Its copies lack some clones; in the studies checked, an unresolved V gene accounts for under half of them, and the cause for the rest is not known. The DNA gave D and trimming, while V, J and clone size come from that table. This sample holds around 68,000 clones; around 79% were observed only once. Jointly, the top ten make up around 7% of the sample.

For CDR1 and CDR2, the germline V gene lists SGHTA and FQGNSA. V has 4 bases trimmed and J has 7 bases trimmed; junction bases matching no gene number 9. Its CDR3 holds 15 amino acids, cysteine through phenylalanine. The CDR3 DNA has 45 bases and is translated from base 1. Notes on this clone: No cognate antigen has been identified for it. No base quality information exists; no much larger clone differs at one position.

The specimen sequenced was PBMCs. This receptor was taken from a woman under 40 in good health and CMV-seropositive. The chain was built from TRBV7-2 and TRBJ1-3, with 8 bases in between that match TRBD1. The sequenced DNA: TGTGCCAGCAGCTCCACCGGGACAGGTCATAACACCATATATTTT. It translates to CASSSTGTGHNTIYF.